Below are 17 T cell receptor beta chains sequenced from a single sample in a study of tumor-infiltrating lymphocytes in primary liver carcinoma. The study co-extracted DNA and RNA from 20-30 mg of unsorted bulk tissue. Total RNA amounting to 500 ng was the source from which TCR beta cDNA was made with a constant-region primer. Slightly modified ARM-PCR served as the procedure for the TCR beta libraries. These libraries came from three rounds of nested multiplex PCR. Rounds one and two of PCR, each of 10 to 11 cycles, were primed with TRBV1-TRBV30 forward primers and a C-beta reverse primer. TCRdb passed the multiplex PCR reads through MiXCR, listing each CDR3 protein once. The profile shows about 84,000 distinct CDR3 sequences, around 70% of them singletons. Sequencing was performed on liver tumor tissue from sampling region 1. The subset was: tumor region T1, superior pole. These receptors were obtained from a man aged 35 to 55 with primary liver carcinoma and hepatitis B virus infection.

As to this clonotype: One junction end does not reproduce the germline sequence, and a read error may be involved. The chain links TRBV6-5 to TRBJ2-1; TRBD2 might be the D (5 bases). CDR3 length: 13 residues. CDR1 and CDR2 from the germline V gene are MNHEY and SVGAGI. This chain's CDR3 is CASSCTTRGEQFF. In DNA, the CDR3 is TGTGCCAGCAGTTGTACTACCCGGGGTGAGCAATTTTTC.

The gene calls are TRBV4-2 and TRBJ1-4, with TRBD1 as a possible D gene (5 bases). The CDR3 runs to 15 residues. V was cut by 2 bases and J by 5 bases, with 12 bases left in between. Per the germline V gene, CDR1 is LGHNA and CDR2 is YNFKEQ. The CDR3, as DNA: TGTGCCAGCAGCCAAATGGGACCGCAGAATGAAAAACTGTTTTTT. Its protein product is CASSQMGPQNEKLFF.

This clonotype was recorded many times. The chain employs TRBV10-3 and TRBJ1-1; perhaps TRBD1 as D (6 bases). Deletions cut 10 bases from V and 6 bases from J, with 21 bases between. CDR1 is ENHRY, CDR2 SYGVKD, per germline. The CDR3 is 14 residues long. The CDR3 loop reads CATRPTGGGPEAFF. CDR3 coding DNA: TGTGCCACGCGACCGACAGGAGGCGGACCTGAAGCTTTCTTT.

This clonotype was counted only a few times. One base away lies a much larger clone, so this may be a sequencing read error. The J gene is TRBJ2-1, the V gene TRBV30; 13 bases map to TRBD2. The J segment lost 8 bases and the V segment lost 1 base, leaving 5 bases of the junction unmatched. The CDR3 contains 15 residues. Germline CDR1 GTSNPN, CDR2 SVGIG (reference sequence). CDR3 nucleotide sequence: TGTGCCTGGAGTGCAGGGACTAGCGGGAACTATGAGCAGTTCTTC. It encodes CAWSAGTSGNYEQFF. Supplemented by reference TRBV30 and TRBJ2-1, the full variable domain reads SQTIHQWPATLVQPVGSPLSLECTVEGTSNPNLYWYRQAAGRGLQLLFYSVGIGQISSEVPQNLSASRPQDRQFILSSKKLLLSDSGFYLCAWSAGTSGNYEQFFGPGTRLTVL.

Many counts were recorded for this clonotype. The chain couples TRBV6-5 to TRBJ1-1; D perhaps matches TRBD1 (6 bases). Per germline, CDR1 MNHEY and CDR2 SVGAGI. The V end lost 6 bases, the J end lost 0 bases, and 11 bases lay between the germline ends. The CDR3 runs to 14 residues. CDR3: CASSRRDMNTEAFF. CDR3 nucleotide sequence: TGTGCCAGCAGCCGCAGGGACATGAACACTGAAGCTTTCTTT.

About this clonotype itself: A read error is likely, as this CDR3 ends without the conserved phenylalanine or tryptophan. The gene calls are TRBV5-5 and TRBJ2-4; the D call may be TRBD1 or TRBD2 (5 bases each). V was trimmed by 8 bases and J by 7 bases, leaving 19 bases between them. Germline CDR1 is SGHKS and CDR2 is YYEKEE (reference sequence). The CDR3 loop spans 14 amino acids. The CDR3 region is CARSLEAGANIQYL. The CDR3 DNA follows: TGTGCCAGGAGCCTAGAGGCCGGGGCGAACATTCAGTACTTG.

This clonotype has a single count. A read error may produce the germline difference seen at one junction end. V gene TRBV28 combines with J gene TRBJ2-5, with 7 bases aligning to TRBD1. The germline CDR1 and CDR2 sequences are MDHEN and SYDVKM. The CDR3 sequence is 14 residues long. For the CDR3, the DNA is TGTGCCTGCAGTTTATTAGGACAGGATGAGACCCAGTACTTC. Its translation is CACSLLGQDETQYF.

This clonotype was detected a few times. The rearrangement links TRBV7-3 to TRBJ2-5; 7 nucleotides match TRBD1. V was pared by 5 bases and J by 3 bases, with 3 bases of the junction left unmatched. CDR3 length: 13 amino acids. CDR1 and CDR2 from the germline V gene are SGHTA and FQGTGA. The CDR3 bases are TGTGCCAGCAGCACAGGGGTCAAAGAGACCCAGTACTTC. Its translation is CASSTGVKETQYF.

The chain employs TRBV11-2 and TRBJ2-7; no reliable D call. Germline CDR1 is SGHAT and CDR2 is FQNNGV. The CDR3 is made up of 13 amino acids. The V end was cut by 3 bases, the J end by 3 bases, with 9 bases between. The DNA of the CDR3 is TGTGCCAGCAGCTTTAGCCAACTCTACGAGCAGTACTTC. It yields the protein CASSFSQLYEQYF.

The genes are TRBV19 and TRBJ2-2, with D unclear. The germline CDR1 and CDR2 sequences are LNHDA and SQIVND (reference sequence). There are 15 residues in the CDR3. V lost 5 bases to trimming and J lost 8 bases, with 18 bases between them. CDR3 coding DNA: TGTGCCAGTAGTCTCGATTATTTGGAGCCGGGGGAGCTGTTTTTT. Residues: CASSLDYLEPGELFF.

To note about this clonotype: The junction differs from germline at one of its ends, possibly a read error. The CDR3 bases are TGTGCCAGCAACCAAGGTGGAGGGGCCAATCAGCCCCAGCATTTT. Translated: CASNQGGGANQPQHF. V usage is TRBV4-1 and J usage is TRBJ1-5; tentatively, D is TRBD1 (5 bases). CDR1 is MGHRA and CDR2 is YSYEKL in the germline V gene. This CDR3 has 15 residues.

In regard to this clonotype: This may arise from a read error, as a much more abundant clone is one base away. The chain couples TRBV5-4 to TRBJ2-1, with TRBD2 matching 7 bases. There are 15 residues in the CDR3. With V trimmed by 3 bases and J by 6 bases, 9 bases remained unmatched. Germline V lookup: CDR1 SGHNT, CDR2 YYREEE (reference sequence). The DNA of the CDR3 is TGTGCCAGCAGCTGGGGGGGGTCTAGCGTCAATGAGCAGTTCTTC. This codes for CASSWGGSSVNEQFF.

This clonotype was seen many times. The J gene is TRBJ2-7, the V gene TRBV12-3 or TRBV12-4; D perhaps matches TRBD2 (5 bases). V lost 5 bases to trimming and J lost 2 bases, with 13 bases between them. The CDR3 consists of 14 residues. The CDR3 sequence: CASSTQNGAYEQYF. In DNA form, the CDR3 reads TGTGCCAGCAGTACCCAAAACGGGGCCTACGAGCAGTACTTC.

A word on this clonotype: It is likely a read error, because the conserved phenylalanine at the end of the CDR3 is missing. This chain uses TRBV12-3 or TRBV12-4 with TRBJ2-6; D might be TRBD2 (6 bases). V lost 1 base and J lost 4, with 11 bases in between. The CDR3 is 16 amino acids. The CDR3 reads CASSLEGGAGANVLTL. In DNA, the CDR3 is TGTGCCAGCAGTTTAGAGGGAGGCGCAGGGGCCAACGTCCTGACTTTA.

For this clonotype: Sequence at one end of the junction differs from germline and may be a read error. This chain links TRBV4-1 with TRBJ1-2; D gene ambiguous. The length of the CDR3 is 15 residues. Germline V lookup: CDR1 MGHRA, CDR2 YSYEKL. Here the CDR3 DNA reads TGCACCAGCAGCCAAGAAACCGGAACAAACTATGGCTACACCTTC. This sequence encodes CTSSQETGTNYGYTF.

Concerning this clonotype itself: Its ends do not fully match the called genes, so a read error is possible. CDR3 region: CAISGPSGTSGRDTQYF. The CDR3 DNA follows: TGTGCCATCAGTGGTCCTTCCGGGACTAGCGGGAGAGATACGCAGTATTTC. The rearrangement links TRBV10-3 to TRBJ2-3; 14 nucleotides align to TRBD2. This CDR3 spans 17 amino acids. In germline, CDR1 is ENHRY, CDR2 SYGVKD.

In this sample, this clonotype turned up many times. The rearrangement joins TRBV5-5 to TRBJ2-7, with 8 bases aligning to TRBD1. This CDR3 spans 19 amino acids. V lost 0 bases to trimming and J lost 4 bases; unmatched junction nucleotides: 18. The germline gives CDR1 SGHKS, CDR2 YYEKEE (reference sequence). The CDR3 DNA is TGTGCCAGCAGCTTGGGGCCGGGACAGGAGGCCCAAAGAATTTACGAGCAGTACTTC. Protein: CASSLGPGQEAQRIYEQYF.